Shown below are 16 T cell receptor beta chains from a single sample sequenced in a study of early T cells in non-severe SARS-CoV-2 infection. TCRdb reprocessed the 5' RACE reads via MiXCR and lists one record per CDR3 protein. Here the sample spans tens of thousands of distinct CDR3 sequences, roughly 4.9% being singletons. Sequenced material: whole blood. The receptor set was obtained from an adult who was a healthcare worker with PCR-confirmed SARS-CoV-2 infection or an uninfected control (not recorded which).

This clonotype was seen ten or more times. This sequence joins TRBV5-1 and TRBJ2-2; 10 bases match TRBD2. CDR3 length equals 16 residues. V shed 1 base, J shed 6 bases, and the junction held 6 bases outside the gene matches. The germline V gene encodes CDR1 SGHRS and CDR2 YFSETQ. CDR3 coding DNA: TGCGCCAGCAGCTTGCTAGCGGGAGTAAGGTCCGGGGAGCTGTTTTTT. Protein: CASSLLAGVRSGELFF.

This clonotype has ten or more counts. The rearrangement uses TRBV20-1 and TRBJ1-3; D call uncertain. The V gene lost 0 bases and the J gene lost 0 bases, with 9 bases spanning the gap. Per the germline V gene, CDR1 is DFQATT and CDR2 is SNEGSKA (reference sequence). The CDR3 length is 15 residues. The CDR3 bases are TGCAGTGCTAGAGATAGTCGGATCTCTGGAAACACCATATATTTT. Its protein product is CSARDSRISGNTIYF.

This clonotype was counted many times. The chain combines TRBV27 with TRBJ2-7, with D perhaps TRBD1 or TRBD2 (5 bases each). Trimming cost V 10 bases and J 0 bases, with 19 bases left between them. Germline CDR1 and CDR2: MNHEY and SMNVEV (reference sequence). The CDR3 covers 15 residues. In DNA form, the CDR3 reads TGTGCCACCAGGCCAGGGACGGCTGCCTCCTACGAGCAGTACTTC. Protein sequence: CATRPGTAASYEQYF.

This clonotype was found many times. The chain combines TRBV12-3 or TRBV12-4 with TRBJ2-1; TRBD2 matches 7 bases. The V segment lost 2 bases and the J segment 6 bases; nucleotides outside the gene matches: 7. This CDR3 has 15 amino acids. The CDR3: CASSLQAGVGNEQFF. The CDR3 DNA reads TGTGCCAGCAGTTTACAGGCGGGAGTTGGCAATGAGCAGTTCTTC.

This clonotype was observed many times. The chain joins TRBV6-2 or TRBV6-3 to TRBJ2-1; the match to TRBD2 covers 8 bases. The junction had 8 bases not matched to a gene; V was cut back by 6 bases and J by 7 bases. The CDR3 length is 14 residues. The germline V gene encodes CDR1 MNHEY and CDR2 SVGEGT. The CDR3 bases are TGTGCCAGCAGGGGACTAGGGGGTTCTAATGAGCAGTTCTTC. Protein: CASRGLGGSNEQFF.

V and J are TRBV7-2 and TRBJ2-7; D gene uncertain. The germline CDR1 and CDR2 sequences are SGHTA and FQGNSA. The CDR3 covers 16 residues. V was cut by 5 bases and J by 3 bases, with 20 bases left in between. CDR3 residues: CASSPRPIVPDYEQYF. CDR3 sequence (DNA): TGTGCCAGCAGCCCACGCCCTATAGTACCCGACTACGAGCAGTACTTC.

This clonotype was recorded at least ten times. CDR3 coding DNA: TGTGCCAGCAGCCGTACAGGGGGCACTGAAGCTTTCTTT. As protein: CASSRTGGTEAFF. The V call is TRBV5-4, the J call TRBJ1-1, with 8 bases matching TRBD1. The V segment lost 4 bases and the J segment 4 bases; nucleotides outside the gene matches: 3. The CDR3 has 13 residues. Germline lookup yields CDR1 SGHNT and CDR2 YYREEE (reference sequence).

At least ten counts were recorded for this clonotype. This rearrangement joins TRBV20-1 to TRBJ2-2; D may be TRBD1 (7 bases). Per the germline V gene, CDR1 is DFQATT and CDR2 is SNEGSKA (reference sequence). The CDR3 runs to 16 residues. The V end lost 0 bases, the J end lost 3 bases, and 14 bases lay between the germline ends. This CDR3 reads CSARDQVRGDTGELFF. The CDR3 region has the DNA TGCAGTGCTAGAGATCAAGTCAGGGGGGACACCGGGGAGCTGTTTTTT.

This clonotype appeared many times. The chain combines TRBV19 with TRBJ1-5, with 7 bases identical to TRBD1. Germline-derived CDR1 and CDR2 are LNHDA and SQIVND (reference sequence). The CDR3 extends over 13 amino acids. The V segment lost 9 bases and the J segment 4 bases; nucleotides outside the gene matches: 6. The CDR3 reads CASDRDGNQPQHF. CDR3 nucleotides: TGTGCCAGCGACAGGGATGGAAATCAGCCCCAGCATTTT.

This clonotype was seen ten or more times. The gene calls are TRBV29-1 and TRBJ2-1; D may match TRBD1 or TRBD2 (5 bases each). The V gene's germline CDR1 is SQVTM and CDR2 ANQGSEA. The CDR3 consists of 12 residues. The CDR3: CSVGRDYNEQFF. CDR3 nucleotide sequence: TGCAGTGTGGGACGGGACTACAATGAGCAGTTCTTC.

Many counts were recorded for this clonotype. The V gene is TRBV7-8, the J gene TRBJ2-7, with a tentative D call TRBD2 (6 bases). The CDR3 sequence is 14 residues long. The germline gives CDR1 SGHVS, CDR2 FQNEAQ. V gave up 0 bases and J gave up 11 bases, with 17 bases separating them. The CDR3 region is CASSLAGSTGGEYF. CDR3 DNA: TGTGCCAGCAGCTTAGCAGGGTCTACGGGCGGGGAGTACTTC.

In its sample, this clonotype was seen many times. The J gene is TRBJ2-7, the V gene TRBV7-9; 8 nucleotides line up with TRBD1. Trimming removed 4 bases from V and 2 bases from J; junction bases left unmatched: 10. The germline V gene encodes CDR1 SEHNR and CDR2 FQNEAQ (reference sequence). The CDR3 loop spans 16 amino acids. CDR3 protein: CASSSMGTGGTYEQYF. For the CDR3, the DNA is TGTGCCAGCAGCTCTATGGGGACAGGTGGGACCTACGAGCAGTACTTC.

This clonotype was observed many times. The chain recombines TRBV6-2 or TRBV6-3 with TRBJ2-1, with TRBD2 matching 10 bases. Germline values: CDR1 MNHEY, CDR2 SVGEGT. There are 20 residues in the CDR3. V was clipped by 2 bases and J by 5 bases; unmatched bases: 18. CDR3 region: CASSYPPGSGRVPYDNEQFF. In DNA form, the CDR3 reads TGTGCCAGCAGTTACCCCCCCGGAAGCGGGAGGGTCCCATATGACAATGAGCAGTTCTTC.

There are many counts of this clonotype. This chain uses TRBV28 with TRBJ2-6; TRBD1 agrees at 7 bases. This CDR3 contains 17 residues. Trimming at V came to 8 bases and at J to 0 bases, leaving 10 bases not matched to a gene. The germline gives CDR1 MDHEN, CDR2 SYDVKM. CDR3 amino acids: CASLSGQSSSGANVLTF. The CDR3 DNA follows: TGTGCCAGCCTCTCGGGACAGTCTAGCTCTGGGGCCAACGTCCTGACTTTC.

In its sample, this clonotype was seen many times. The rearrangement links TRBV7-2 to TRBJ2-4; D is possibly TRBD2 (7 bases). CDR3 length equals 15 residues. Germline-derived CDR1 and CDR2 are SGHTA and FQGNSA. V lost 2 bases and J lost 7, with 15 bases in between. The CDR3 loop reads CASSLSRGAQNIQYF. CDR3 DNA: TGTGCCAGCAGCTTAAGTCGGGGGGCCCAGAACATTCAGTACTTC. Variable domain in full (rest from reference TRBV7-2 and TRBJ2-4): GAGVSQSPSNKVTEKGKDVELRCDPISGHTALYWYRQSLGQGLEFLIYFQGNSAPDKSGLPSDRFSAERTGGSVSTLTIQRTQQEDSAVYLCASSLSRGAQNIQYFGAGTRLSVL.

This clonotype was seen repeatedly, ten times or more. CDR3 residues: CASSLGQITGELFF. The CDR3 coding sequence is TGCGCCAGCAGCTTGGGACAGATCACCGGGGAGCTGTTTTTT. The chain uses TRBV5-1 and TRBJ2-2; a weak D match, TRBD1 (5 bases). Trimming stripped 0 bases from V and 4 bases from J, with 7 bases between. The CDR3 extends over 14 amino acids. Germline lookup yields CDR1 SGHRS and CDR2 YFSETQ. Supplemented by reference TRBV5-1 and TRBJ2-2, the full variable domain reads KAGVTQTPRYLIKTRGQQVTLSCSPISGHRSVSWYQQTPGQGLQFLFEYFSETQRNKGNFPGRFSGRQFSNSRSEMNVSTLELGDSALYLCASSLGQITGELFFGEGSRLTVL.